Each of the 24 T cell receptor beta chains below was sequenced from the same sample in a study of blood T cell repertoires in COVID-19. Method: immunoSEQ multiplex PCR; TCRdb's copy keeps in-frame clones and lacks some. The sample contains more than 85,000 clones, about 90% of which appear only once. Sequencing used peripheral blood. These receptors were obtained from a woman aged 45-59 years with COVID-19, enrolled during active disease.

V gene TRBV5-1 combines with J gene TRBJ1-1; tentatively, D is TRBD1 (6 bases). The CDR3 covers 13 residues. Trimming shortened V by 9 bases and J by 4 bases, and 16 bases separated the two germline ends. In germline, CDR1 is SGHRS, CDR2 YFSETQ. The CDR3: CATSEIGGTEAFF. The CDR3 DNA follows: TGCGCCACCTCGGAGATAGGGGGCACTGAAGCTTTCTTT.

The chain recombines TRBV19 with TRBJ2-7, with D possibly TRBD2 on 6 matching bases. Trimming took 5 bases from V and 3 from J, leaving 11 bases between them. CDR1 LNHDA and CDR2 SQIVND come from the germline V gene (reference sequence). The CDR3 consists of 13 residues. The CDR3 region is CASSRSAGYEQYF. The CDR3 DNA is TGTGCCAGTAGTCGATCAGCGGGCTACGAGCAGTACTTC.

This chain's CDR3 is CASSPLADTGELFF. The CDR3 coding sequence is TGTGCCAGCTCACCCCTAGCGGACACCGGGGAGCTGTTTTTT. V gene TRBV18 combines with J gene TRBJ2-2; 7 nucleotides align to TRBD2. From germline, CDR1 is KGHSH and CDR2 LQKENI. With 3 bases clipped from V and 3 bases from J, the junction kept 1 base outside the gene matches. The CDR3 has 14 residues.

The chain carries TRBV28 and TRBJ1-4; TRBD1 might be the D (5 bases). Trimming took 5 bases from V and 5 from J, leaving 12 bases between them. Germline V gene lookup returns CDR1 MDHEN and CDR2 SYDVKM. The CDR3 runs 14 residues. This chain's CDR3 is CASSRVDRNEKLFF. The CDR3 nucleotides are TGTGCCAGCAGTCGCGTTGACAGAAATGAAAAACTGTTTTTT.

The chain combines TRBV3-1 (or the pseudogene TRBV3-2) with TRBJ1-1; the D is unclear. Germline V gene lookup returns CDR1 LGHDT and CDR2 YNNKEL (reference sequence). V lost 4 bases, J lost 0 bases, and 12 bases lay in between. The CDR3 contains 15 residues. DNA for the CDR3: TGTGCCAGCAGCCGAGCAACGCTGGTGAACACTGAAGCTTTCTTT. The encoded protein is CASSRATLVNTEAFF.

CDR3 sequence: CASSPLDITQYF. Here the CDR3 DNA reads TGTGCCAGCAGCCCACTTGACATTACGCAGTATTTT. V is TRBV14 and J is TRBJ2-3, with no clear D. In germline, CDR1 is SGHDN, CDR2 FVKESK. The CDR3 totals 12 residues. V gave up 4 bases and J gave up 8 bases, with 10 bases separating them.

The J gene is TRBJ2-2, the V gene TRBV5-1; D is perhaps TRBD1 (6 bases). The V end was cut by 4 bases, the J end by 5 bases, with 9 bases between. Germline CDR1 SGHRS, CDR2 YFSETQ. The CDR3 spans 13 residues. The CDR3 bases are TGCGCCAGCAGCGAGGGGGAAACCGGGGAGCTGTTTTTT. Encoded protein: CASSEGETGELFF.

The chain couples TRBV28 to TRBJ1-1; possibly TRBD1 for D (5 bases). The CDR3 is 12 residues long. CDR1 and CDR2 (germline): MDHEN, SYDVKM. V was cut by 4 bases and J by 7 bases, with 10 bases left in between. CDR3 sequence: CASSWPGLEAFF. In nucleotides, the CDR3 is TGTGCCAGCAGTTGGCCGGGACTTGAAGCTTTCTTT.

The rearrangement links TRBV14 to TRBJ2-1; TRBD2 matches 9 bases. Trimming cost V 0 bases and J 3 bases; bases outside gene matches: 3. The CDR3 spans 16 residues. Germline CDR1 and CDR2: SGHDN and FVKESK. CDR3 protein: CASSQESGGFYNEQFF. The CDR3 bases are TGTGCCAGCAGCCAAGAAAGCGGGGGGTTCTACAATGAGCAGTTCTTC.

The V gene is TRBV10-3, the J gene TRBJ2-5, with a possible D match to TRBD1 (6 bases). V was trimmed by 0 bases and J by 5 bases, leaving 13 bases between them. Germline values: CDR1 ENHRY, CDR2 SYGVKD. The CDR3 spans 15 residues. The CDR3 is CAISESGAPAETQYF. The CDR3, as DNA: TGTGCCATCAGTGAGTCGGGGGCCCCGGCGGAGACCCAGTACTTC.

DNA of the CDR3: TGCGCCAGCAGTGAGCTCGTCTGGGGGGGGAATCAGCCCCAGCATTTT. Translating it yields CASSELVWGGNQPQHF. The chain carries TRBV10-2 and TRBJ1-5; TRBD1 is a possible D gene (5 bases). Trimming removed 2 bases at V and 4 bases at J, with 15 bases between. The CDR3 is 16 residues long. Germline assignment: CDR1 WSHSY and CDR2 SAAADI.

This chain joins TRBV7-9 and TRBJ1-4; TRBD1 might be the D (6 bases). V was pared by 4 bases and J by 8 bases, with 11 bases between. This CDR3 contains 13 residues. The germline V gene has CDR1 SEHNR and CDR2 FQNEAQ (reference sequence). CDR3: CASSSTGGEKLFF. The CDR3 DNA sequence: TGTGCCAGCAGCTCGACAGGTGGGGAAAAACTGTTTTTT.

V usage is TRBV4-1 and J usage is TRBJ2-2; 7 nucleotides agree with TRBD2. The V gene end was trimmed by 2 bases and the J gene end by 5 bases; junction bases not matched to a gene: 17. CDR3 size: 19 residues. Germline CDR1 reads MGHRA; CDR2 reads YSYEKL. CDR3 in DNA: TGCGCCAGCAGCCAAAGCGGGATCCAGGGATTTGTAGGGACCGGGGAGCTGTTTTTT. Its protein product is CASSQSGIQGFVGTGELFF.

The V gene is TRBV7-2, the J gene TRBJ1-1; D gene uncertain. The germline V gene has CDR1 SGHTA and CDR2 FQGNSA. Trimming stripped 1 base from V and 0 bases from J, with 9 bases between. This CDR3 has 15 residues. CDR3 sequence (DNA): TGTGCCAGCAGCTTAGGACCTGGGCTGAACACTGAAGCTTTCTTT. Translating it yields CASSLGPGLNTEAFF.

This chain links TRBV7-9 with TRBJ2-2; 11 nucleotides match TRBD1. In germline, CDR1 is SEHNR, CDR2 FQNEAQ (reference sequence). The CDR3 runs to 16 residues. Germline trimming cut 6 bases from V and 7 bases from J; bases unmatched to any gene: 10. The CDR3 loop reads CASSRSGTGGNGELFF. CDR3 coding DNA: TGTGCCAGCAGTCGTTCCGGGACAGGGGGTAACGGGGAGCTGTTTTTT.

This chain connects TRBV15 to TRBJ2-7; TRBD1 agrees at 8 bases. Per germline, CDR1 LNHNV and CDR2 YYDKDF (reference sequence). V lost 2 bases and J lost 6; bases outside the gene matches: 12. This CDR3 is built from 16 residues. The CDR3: CATSRPTGQGTPEQYF. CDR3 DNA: TGTGCCACCAGCAGACCCACCGGACAGGGCACTCCCGAGCAGTACTTC.

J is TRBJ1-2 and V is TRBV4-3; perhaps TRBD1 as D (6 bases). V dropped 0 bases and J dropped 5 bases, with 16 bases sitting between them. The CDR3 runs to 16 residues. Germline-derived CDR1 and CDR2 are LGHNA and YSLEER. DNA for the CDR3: TGCGCCAGCAGCCAAGATACAGGACAGCTTTATTATGGCTACACCTTC. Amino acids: CASSQDTGQLYYGYTF.

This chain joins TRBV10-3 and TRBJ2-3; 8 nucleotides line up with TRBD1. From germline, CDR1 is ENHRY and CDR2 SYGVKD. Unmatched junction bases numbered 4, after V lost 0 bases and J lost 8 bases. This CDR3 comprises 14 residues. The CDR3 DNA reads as TGTGCCATCAGTGAGTCTACAGGGGGGCCTACGCAGTATTTT. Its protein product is CAISESTGGPTQYF.

CDR3 sequence reads: CATSWAPDNTGELFF. The DNA for the CDR3 is TGTGCCACTTCGTGGGCTCCTGATAACACCGGGGAGCTGTTTTTT. The chain employs TRBV2 and TRBJ2-2, with D hard to call. Germline V gene sequence: CDR1 SNHLY, CDR2 FYNNEI. This CDR3 spans 15 amino acids. V dropped 10 bases and J dropped 2 bases, with 17 bases sitting between them.

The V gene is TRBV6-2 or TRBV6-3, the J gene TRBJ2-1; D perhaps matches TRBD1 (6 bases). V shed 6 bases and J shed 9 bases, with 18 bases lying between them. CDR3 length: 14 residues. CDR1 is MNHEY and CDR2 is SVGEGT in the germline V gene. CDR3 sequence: CASSVNRVIGEQFF. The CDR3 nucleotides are TGTGCCAGCAGCGTGAACAGGGTGATAGGTGAGCAGTTCTTC.

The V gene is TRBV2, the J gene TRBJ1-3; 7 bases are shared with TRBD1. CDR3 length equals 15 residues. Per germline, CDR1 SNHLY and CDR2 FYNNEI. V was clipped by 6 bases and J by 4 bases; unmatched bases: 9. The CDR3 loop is CASRTTGVAGNTIYF. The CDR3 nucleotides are TGTGCCAGCAGGACTACAGGGGTGGCCGGAAACACCATATATTTT.

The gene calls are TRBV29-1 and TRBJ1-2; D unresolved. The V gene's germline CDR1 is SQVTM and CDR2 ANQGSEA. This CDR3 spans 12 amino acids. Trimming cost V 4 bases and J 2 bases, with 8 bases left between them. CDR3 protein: CSVGGLNYGYTF. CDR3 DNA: TGCAGCGTTGGCGGGTTAAACTATGGCTACACCTTC. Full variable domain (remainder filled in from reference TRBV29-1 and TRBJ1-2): SAVISQKPSRDICQRGTSLTIQCQVDSQVTMMFWYRQQPGQSLTLIATANQGSEATYESGFVIDKFPISRPNLTFSTLTVSNMSPEDSSIYLCSVGGLNYGYTFGSGTRLTVV.

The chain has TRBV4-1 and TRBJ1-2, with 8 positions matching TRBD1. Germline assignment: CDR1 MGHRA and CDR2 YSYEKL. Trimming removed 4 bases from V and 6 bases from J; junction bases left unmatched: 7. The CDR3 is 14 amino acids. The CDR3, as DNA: TGCGCCAGCAGCCGGCCTCAGGGGGCTGATGGCTACACCTTC. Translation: CASSRPQGADGYTF.

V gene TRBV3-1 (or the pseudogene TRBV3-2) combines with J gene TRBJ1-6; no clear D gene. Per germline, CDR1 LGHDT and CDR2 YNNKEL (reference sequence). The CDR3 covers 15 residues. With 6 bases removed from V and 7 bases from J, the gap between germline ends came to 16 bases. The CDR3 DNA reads TGTGCCAGCAGTCGCGGGCCTTTAACCAATTCACCCCTCCACTTT. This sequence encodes CASSRGPLTNSPLHF.